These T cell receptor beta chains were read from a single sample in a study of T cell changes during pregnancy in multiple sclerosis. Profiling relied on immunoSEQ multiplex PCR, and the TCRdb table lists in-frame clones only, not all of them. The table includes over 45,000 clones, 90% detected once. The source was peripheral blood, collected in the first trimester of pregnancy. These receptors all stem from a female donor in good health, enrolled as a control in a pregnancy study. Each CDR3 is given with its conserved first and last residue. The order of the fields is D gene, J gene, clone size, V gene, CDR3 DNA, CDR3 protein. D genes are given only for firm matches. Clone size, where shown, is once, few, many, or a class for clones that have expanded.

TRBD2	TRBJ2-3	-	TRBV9	TGTGCCAGCAACTATCGGGGCGGGGGGGCCGGCGTGACAGATACGCAGTATTTT	CASNYRGGGAGVTDTQYF
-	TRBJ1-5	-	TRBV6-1	TGTGCCAGCAGTGGACAGGTGGTGAGCAATCAGCCCCAGCATTTT	CASSGQVVSNQPQHF
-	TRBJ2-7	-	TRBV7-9	TGTGCCAGCAGCCCTAAAACAGGGACACAATCCTACGAGCAGTACTTC	CASSPKTGTQSYEQYF
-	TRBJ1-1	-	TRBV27	TGTGCCAGCAGTTTTAAGCCCAATCTGAACACTGAAGCTTTCTTT	CASSFKPNLNTEAFF
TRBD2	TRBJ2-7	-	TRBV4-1	TGCGCCAGCAGCCAACCATCGGCTAGCGGGAGCTACGAGCAGTACTTC	CASSQPSASGSYEQYF
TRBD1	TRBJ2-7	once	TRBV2	TGTGCCAGCAACCCTGGGACAGGGGTTGTACACGAGCAGTACTTC	CASNPGTGVVHEQYF
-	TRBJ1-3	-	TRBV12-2	TGTGCAAGTCGCCCCCCCCCGGCCCTTTCCGGGGGAGTTGGAAACACCATATATTTT	CASRPPPALSGGVGNTIYF
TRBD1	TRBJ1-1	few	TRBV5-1	TGCGCCAGCAGCTCGACCGACAGGGTGAACACTGAAGCTTTCTTT	CASSSTDRVNTEAFF
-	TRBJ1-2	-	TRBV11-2	TGTGCCAGCAGACAAACTGACAGGATCTATGGCTACACCTTC	CASRQTDRIYGYTF
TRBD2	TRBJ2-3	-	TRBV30	TGTGCCTGGAGATCGCGGGGGGAAGATACGCAGTATTTT	CAWRSRGEDTQYF
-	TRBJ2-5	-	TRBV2	TGTGCCAGCCCCCTCTACGCGACTTATCAAGAGACCCAGTACTTC	CASPLYATYQETQYF
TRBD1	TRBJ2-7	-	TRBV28	TGTGCCAGTGGACCCCGGACAGGGGATCGGGAGCAGTACTTC	CASGPRTGDREQYF
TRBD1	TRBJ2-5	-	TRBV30	TGTGCCTGGATCGCAAGACAGGGGGCTCAAGAGACCCAGTACTTC	CAWIARQGAQETQYF
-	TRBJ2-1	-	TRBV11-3	TGTGCCAGCTCGTCCTTGGCGGATGATGAGCAGTTCTTC	CASSSLADDEQFF
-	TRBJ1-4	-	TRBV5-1	TGCGCCAGCAGCTTTTTCTCCAGAAATGAAAAACTGTTTTTT	CASSFFSRNEKLFF
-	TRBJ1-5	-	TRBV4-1	TGCGCCAGCAGCTGGACAGAAAATCAGCCCCAGCATTTT	CASSWTENQPQHF
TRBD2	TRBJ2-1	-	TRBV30	TGTGCCGGGGCGGGGGGGGCCTCCTACAATGAGCAGTTCTTC	CAGAGGASYNEQFF
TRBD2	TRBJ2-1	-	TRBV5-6	TGTGCCAGCAGCGTCTTTAGCGGGGGCTACAATGAGCAGTTCTTC	CASSVFSGGYNEQFF
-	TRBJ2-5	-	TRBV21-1	TGTGCCAGCAGCAAAGACCCTAGCCCCGGGGAGACCCAGTACTTC	CASSKDPSPGETQYF
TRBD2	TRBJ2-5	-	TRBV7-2	TGTGCCAGCAGCTTAACAGCGGGGGTTCACCCCGAACAAGAGACCCAGTACTTC	CASSLTAGVHPEQETQYF
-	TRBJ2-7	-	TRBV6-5	TGTGCCAGCAGTGAGAGAAGGGGCTACGAGCAGTACTTC	CASSERRGYEQYF
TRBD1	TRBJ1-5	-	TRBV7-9	TGTGCCAGCAGCTTAGCGAGGACAGGGGGCAACCAGCCCCAGCATTTT	CASSLARTGGNQPQHF
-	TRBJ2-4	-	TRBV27	TGTGCCAGCAGTTTATCAGTGGCAGGGATGGCCAAAAACATTCAGTACTTC	CASSLSVAGMAKNIQYF
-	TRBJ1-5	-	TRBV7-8	TGTGCCAGCAGCTTATGGGGGGAAGCCAATCAGCCCCAGCATTTT	CASSLWGEANQPQHF
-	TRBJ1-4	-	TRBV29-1	TGCAGCGCCTGGGCCCCGGGGAATGAAAAACTGTTTTTT	CSAWAPGNEKLFF
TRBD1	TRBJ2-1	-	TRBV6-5	TGTGCCAGCAGTTACACGCCAGCAGGGGGAAATGAGCAGTTCTTC	CASSYTPAGGNEQFF
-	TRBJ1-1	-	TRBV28	TGTGCCAGCACCGGCGCTGGGGGGTCTGAAGCTTTCTTT	CASTGAGGSEAFF
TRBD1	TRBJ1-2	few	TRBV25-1	TGTGCCAGCAGCACGGGACAGGGGCATGGCTACACCTTC	CASSTGQGHGYTF
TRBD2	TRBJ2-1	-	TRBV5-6	TGTGCCAGCAGCCAGGGGACTAGCGGGAGTCACAATGAGCAGTTCTTC	CASSQGTSGSHNEQFF
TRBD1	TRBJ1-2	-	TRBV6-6	TGTGCCAGCAGTTACTCGGACAGGGGGGGATATGGCTACACCTTC	CASSYSDRGGYGYTF
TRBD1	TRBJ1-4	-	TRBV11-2	TGTGCCAGCAGCGAATCAGAGACAGGGGCATCAACTAATGAAAAACTGTTTTTT	CASSESETGASTNEKLFF
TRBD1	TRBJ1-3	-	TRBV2	TGTGCCAGCAGGAACAGGGGTGTATTAAGGGCTGGAAACACCATATATTTT	CASRNRGVLRAGNTIYF
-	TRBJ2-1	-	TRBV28	TGTGCCAGCATGGGCTGGAATGAGCAGTTCTTC	CASMGWNEQFF